One and the same sample provided the 5 T cell receptor beta chains below, sequenced in a study of cytomegalovirus exposure and HLA in healthy donors. 13 Jbeta primers and 60 Vbeta primers were used for the PCR. TCRdb's table, derived via immunoSEQ multiplex PCR, lists solely in-frame clones and lacks some. The profile shows 150,000 to 200,000 clones, about 88% of them singletons. Sequenced material: PBMCs. The receptor source for this set is a man aged 18-30 years in good health and CMV-seropositive.

CDR3 residues: CASSPRGQGNQPQHF. The CDR3 DNA reads as TGTGCCAGCTCACCCCGGGGACAGGGTAATCAGCCCCAGCATTTT. The chain employs TRBV18 and TRBJ1-5; TRBD1 matches at 9 bases. V lost 3 bases and J lost 4; bases outside the gene matches: 4. Per the germline V gene, CDR1 is KGHSH and CDR2 is LQKENI. The CDR3 is 15 residues long. Full variable domain (rest looked up from reference TRBV18 and TRBJ1-5): NAGVMQNPRHLVRRRGQEARLRCSPMKGHSHVYWYRQLPEEGLKFMVYLQKENIIDESGMPKERFSAEFPKEGPSILRIQQVVRGDSAAYFCASSPRGQGNQPQHFGDGTRLSIL.

V and J are TRBV7-2 and TRBJ2-3; the D is unclear. Trimming pared 6 bases from V and 5 bases from J, leaving 12 bases between. The CDR3 loop spans 13 amino acids. CDR1 is SGHTA and CDR2 is FQGNSA in the germline V gene. The CDR3 region is CASRSSRQDTQYF. DNA for the CDR3: TGTGCCAGCAGATCGTCGCGGCAAGATACGCAGTATTTT.

This chain uses TRBV5-4 with TRBJ2-6; TRBD1 matches at 10 bases. This CDR3 is 18 amino acids long. Germline V lookup: CDR1 SGHNT, CDR2 YYREEE (reference sequence). V trimming: 0 bases; J trimming: 4 bases; junction bases outside the gene matches: 7. CDR3 DNA sequence: TGTGCCAGCAGCTTGGAAGGGGGACAGGGGATCGGGGCCAACGTCCTGACTTTC. As protein: CASSLEGGQGIGANVLTF.

The gene calls are TRBV7-2 and TRBJ2-5, with a weak D call TRBD2 (6 bases). The V end was cut by 7 bases, the J end by 5 bases, with 14 bases between. The CDR3 is 13 residues long. Germline V gene sequence: CDR1 SGHTA, CDR2 FQGNSA. The CDR3 nucleotides read TGTGCCAGCACGTCGGGGGTGAGGGAGACCCAGTACTTC. Translating it yields CASTSGVRETQYF. Full variable domain (outside the CDR3, taken from reference TRBV7-2 and TRBJ2-5): GAGVSQSPSNKVTEKGKDVELRCDPISGHTALYWYRQSLGQGLEFLIYFQGNSAPDKSGLPSDRFSAERTGGSVSTLTIQRTQQEDSAVYLCASTSGVRETQYFGPGTRLLVL.

V and J are TRBV15 and TRBJ2-5; the match to TRBD1 covers 7 bases. The germline V gene has CDR1 LNHNV and CDR2 YYDKDF (reference sequence). V trimming: 8 bases; J trimming: 5 bases; junction bases outside the gene matches: 8. The CDR3 contains 13 residues. This CDR3 reads CATSSDRAETQYF. In DNA form, the CDR3 reads TGTGCCACCTCCTCTGACAGGGCCGAGACCCAGTACTTC.